This TCR beta chain derives from a study of T-cell memory formation after mild COVID-19. The CDR3 loop spans 14 amino acids. Germline CDR1 SGHTA, CDR2 FQGNSA. Trimming took 5 bases from V and 0 from J, leaving 10 bases between them. TCRdb re-derived calls from the 5' RACE reads in MiXCR, one entry per CDR3 protein. The table includes more than 350,000 distinct CDR3 sequences, under 25% detected once. The V and J genes are TRBV7-2 and TRBJ1-2; no firm D call. The sample consisted of PBMCs or a T cell subset sorted from them (not recorded which). The sequence derives from an adult woman who had mild COVID-19 (a few samples of this study predate the infection). Cell type and time point are not known. CDR3 in amino acids: CASSRGTTNYGYTF. The CDR3 nucleotides are TGTGCCAGCAGCCGCGGCACGACTAACTATGGCTACACCTTC.